Below, one T cell receptor beta chain is given with its context. Its antigen is currently unknown. The data are from a study of CD8 T cells in ankylosing spondylitis. Between the trimmed V and J ends, which lost 1 base and 1 base, there was a span of 14 bases. Looked up from germline, CDR1 is DFQATT and CDR2 is SNEGSKA (reference sequence). This CDR3 spans 16 amino acids. TCRdb called the 5' RACE reads again in MiXCR, with one record for every CDR3 protein. The sample holds roughly 670,000 distinct CDR3 sequences, 15% to 20% seen once. Findings and limits, study-wide: Both synovial fluid and blood in reactive arthritis had previously been reported to carry some motif variants. About 8 highly homologous variants made up a TCR beta motif that seemed to typify ankylosing spondylitis blood.

This sequence was found in a male donor with ankylosing spondylitis. The sequenced sample was blood, either unsorted or a sorted T cell fraction (not recorded which). The genes are TRBV20-1 and TRBJ1-5; D is possibly TRBD1 (5 bases). The CDR3 sequence: CSARVPGRRSNQPQHF. CDR3 nucleotide sequence: TGCAGTGCTAGAGTACCGGGGCGCCGGAGCAATCAGCCCCAGCATTTT.